The T cell receptor (beta chain) described here comes from a study of T cells in Graves' hyperthyroidism and ophthalmopathy. The CDR3 loop spans 13 amino acids. V was pared by 7 bases and J by 1 base, with 6 bases of the junction left unmatched. The V gene's germline CDR1 is SQVTM and CDR2 ANQGSEA. RNA transcripts yielded amplified TCR beta CDR3 regions. Initially, a first-round RT-PCR of the TCR CDR3 employed the HTBI primer set. Each CDR3 protein gets one entry after TCRdb re-called the multiplex PCR reads with MiXCR. There are 400,000 to 550,000 distinct CDR3 sequences in the sample; roughly a quarter occur only once, and around 11% lies in the top ten.

The TCR was taken from a woman in her twenties or thirties with Graves' ophthalmopathy. Source material: blood. The chain uses TRBV29-1 and TRBJ1-1; 7 bases are shared with TRBD1. CDR3 loop: CSAINRGNTEAFF. The CDR3 DNA is TGCAGCGCCATAAACAGGGGGAACACTGAAGCTTTCTTT.